This TCR beta chain was profiled in a study of cytomegalovirus exposure and HLA in healthy donors. General study findings and limits: Sequencing probably produced one cluster of sequence variants that were highly shared. Per a later analysis, roughly 17,000 TCR beta sequences showed association with HLA alleles at 0.05 false discovery rate.

Of note for this clone: Its antigen remains unidentified.

Vbeta (60) and Jbeta (13) primers were used in the PCR. Clones were read by immunoSEQ multiplex PCR, and TCRdb kept only the in-frame ones, dropping some. The sample has approximately 140,000 clones, 82% seen once; the top ten hold about 2.3%. The CDR3 sequence is 13 residues long. CDR1 and CDR2 (germline): SEHNR, FQNEAQ (reference sequence). Trimming removed 3 bases from V and 6 bases from J, with 9 bases in between. Material: PBMCs. This TCR derives from a male donor in good health and CMV-seronegative. The V and J genes are TRBV7-9 and TRBJ2-1; D not certain. CDR3 sequence: CASSFNSVNEQFF. The CDR3 coding sequence is TGTGCCAGCAGCTTCAACTCGGTCAATGAGCAGTTCTTC.